This TCR beta chain came from a study of spatial heterogeneity in lung cancer. Time point described: blood at routine non-recurrence follow-up after resection. Sequencing of whole RNA from tumor, nontumor lung or frozen PBMC involved no sorting. TCRdb reprocessed the 5' RACE reads with MiXCR, giving one entry per CDR3 protein. The sample shows under 150,000 distinct CDR3 sequences, 9.5% to 14% of them seen only once. Material: PBMCs, obtained at follow-up. This receptor was identified in a female donor with early-stage non-small cell lung cancer.

CDR3 DNA sequence: TGTGCCAGCAGTGACCGGGGGACCGGGGAGCTGTTTTTT. It translates to CASSDRGTGELFF. The chain employs TRBV2 and TRBJ2-2; possibly TRBD2 for D (6 bases). This CDR3 has 13 amino acids. Germline V lookup: CDR1 SNHLY, CDR2 FYNNEI. V dropped 3 bases and J dropped 5 bases, with 7 bases sitting between them.